Presented here are 30 T cell receptor beta chains from one specimen sequenced in a study. TCRdb recomputed calls from the 5' RACE reads with MiXCR, one row per CDR3 protein. The sample shows about 42,000 distinct CDR3 sequences, about 29% of them seen only once. Source material: tumor-infiltrating memory CD4+ T cells sorted from the breast tumor. The subset was: memory CD4+ T cells, CD4+CD45RO+CD25-. Every receptor here comes from a female donor with breast cancer.

This clonotype occurred many times. The rearrangement uses TRBV6-2 or TRBV6-3 and TRBJ1-5, with no clear D. Looked up from germline, CDR1 is MNHEY and CDR2 is SVGEGT. V gave up 7 bases and J gave up 0 bases, with 7 bases separating them. The CDR3 loop spans 13 amino acids. The CDR3 reads CASTLFSNQPQHF. The CDR3 coding sequence is TGTGCCAGCACCCTTTTTAGCAATCAGCCCCAGCATTTT.

This clonotype was seen a few times. The V gene is TRBV10-3, the J gene TRBJ1-2; D perhaps matches TRBD1 (5 bases). The V gene's germline CDR1 is ENHRY and CDR2 SYGVKD. The CDR3 sequence is 12 residues long. The V end lost 4 bases, the J end lost 8 bases, and 11 bases lay between the germline ends. This CDR3 reads CAISAGTHGYTF. The CDR3, as DNA: TGTGCCATCAGTGCTGGGACCCACGGCTACACCTTC.

This clonotype was observed at least ten times. The rearrangement uses TRBV7-9 and TRBJ2-1, with 8 bases identical to TRBD1. Germline assignment: CDR1 SEHNR and CDR2 FQNEAQ (reference sequence). The CDR3 consists of 14 residues. The trim removed 6 bases at V and 6 bases at J, leaving 7 bases unmatched. The CDR3 region has the DNA TGTGCCAGCAGGACTGACAGGGGACCCAATGAGCAGTTCTTC. This encodes CASRTDRGPNEQFF.

CDR3 sequence (DNA): TGCGCCAGCAGCTCTTACAGGGGGTACGAGCAGTACTTC. Translation gives CASSSYRGYEQYF. J is TRBJ2-7 and V is TRBV5-1; TRBD1 agrees at 8 bases. The CDR3 runs to 13 residues. The V gene's germline CDR1 is SGHRS and CDR2 YFSETQ. V lost 3 bases to trimming and J lost 4 bases; unmatched junction nucleotides: 3.

This clonotype was seen a handful of times. The rearrangement uses TRBV6-5 and TRBJ2-7; 11 bases are shared with TRBD1. The length of the CDR3 is 13 residues. Per germline, CDR1 MNHEY and CDR2 SVGAGI. V was clipped by 4 bases and J by 7 bases; unmatched bases: 3. The CDR3 DNA reads TGTGCCAGCAGTTGGACAGGGGGCTGGGAGCAGTACTTC. Protein product: CASSWTGGWEQYF.

This clonotype was counted only a few times. This sequence joins TRBV4-3 and TRBJ2-5; D is perhaps TRBD1 or TRBD2 (5 bases each). V was shortened by 0 bases and J by 5 bases, with 13 bases between the two germline ends. Germline lookup yields CDR1 LGHNA and CDR2 YSLEER. The CDR3 spans 15 residues. The CDR3 reads CASSQDVQGGETQYF. In DNA, the CDR3 is TGCGCCAGCAGCCAAGACGTCCAGGGCGGGGAGACCCAGTACTTC.

This clonotype was observed many times. The chain recombines TRBV4-1 with TRBJ2-5, with a possible D match to TRBD2 (6 bases). The V gene lost 0 bases and the J gene lost 3 bases, with 11 bases spanning the gap. This CDR3 region has 15 residues. Germline loops: CDR1 MGHRA, CDR2 YSYEKL. The CDR3 DNA is TGCGCCAGCAGCCAAGATCCGGGGGAGAAAGAGACCCAGTACTTC. Protein sequence: CASSQDPGEKETQYF.

This clonotype occurred many times. The chain recombines TRBV7-3 with TRBJ1-1, with D hard to call. The CDR3 has 13 amino acids. Germline V gene lookup returns CDR1 SGHTA and CDR2 FQGTGA. V was cut by 5 bases and J by 1 base, with 8 bases left in between. CDR3 in amino acids: CASSVTSNTEAFF. CDR3 nucleotides: TGTGCCAGCAGCGTCACATCGAACACTGAAGCTTTCTTT.

On this clonotype: At one end the junction does not follow the germline gene, possibly because of a read error. V gene TRBV20-1 combines with J gene TRBJ2-1; a possible D gene is TRBD2 (5 bases). Germline V gene lookup returns CDR1 DFQATT and CDR2 SNEGSKA (reference sequence). This CDR3 is 15 amino acids long. The CDR3 spells CSTRAIRGRYNEQFF. The CDR3 nucleotides are TGCAGTACTAGAGCTATACGAGGAAGGTACAATGAGCAGTTCTTC.

This clonotype came up many times. The V call is TRBV10-3, the J call TRBJ2-7; the D gene is possibly TRBD2 (6 bases). The CDR3 has 12 amino acids. Germline assignment: CDR1 ENHRY and CDR2 SYGVKD. Trimming removed 0 bases from V and 6 bases from J, with 6 bases in between. Here the CDR3 reads CAISESGGEQYF. The CDR3 region has the DNA TGTGCCATCAGTGAGTCCGGGGGCGAGCAGTACTTC.

The rearrangement links TRBV7-2 to TRBJ2-3; 9 bases map to TRBD2. The CDR3 consists of 17 residues. Germline V gene sequence: CDR1 SGHTA, CDR2 FQGNSA. V lost 3 bases and J lost 2; bases outside the gene matches: 9. The CDR3 DNA is TGTGCCAGCAGCTTGAGACTAGCGGAAAAGATCACAGATACGCAGTATTTT. Amino acid sequence: CASSLRLAEKITDTQYF.

This clonotype has more than one count but fewer than ten. The genes are TRBV6-6 and TRBJ2-5, with 7 bases matching TRBD1. Trimming cost V 4 bases and J 5 bases; bases outside gene matches: 4. CDR1 MNHNY and CDR2 SVGAGI come from the germline V gene (reference sequence). The CDR3 loop spans 13 amino acids. CDR3 residues: CASSSTGLETQYF. The CDR3 DNA sequence: TGTGCCAGCAGTTCGACAGGGTTGGAGACCCAGTACTTC.

A remark on this clonotype: A read error is possible here, since a much larger clone lies one base away. The chain uses TRBV6-5 and TRBJ1-1, with D unresolved. The germline V and J ends were trimmed by 10 bases and 7 bases, with 16 bases remaining between them. Germline-derived CDR1 and CDR2 are MNHEY and SVGAGI. The CDR3 is 12 residues long. The CDR3 DNA follows: TGTGCCACCTTGGAGGGTACGGGTGAAGCTTTCTTT. Translation: CATLEGTGEAFF.

This clonotype was seen a few times. The CDR3 protein is CASSLFSSRGSHNEQFF. The CDR3 DNA is TGCGCCAGCAGCTTGTTCTCGAGTCGAGGGTCCCACAATGAGCAGTTCTTC. The chain couples TRBV5-1 to TRBJ2-1; a possible D gene is TRBD2 (5 bases). V lost 1 base and J 5 bases, leaving 19 bases between the germline ends. The CDR3 covers 17 residues. Germline V gene data show CDR1 as SGHRS and CDR2 as YFSETQ.

To note about this clonotype: This may stem from a read error, because a much larger clone lies one nucleotide away. The chain combines TRBV20-1 with TRBJ1-1; 9 bases agree with TRBD1. This CDR3 region has 16 residues. The germline V gene encodes CDR1 DFQATT and CDR2 SNEGSKA (reference sequence). V lost 5 bases and J lost 1; bases outside the gene matches: 11. CDR3 nucleotide sequence: TGCAGTGCTCGAGCGGGACAGGGTATCACGAACACTGAAGCTTTCTTT. Translated, it gives CSARAGQGITNTEAFF.

V gene TRBV9 combines with J gene TRBJ2-7; 7 nucleotides align to TRBD2. CDR1 SGDLS and CDR2 YYNGEE come from the germline V gene. V trimming: 3 bases; J trimming: 3 bases; junction bases outside the gene matches: 9. There are 15 residues in the CDR3. CDR3 coding DNA: TGTGCCAGCAGCGAGGGAGGGACTTATAACTACGAGCAGTACTTC. Translation: CASSEGGTYNYEQYF.

Ten or more counts support this clonotype. The genes are TRBV5-1 and TRBJ2-7; TRBD2 aligns across 7 bases. The V gene end was trimmed by 6 bases and the J gene end by 5 bases; junction bases not matched to a gene: 14. In germline, CDR1 is SGHRS, CDR2 YFSETQ. This CDR3 region has 15 residues. CDR3 protein: CASTGTSVGGNEQYF. DNA for the CDR3: TGCGCCAGCACAGGAACAAGCGTGGGGGGGAACGAGCAGTACTTC.

The gene calls are TRBV27 and TRBJ2-7; 9 bases line up with TRBD2. Germline CDR1 and CDR2: MNHEY and SMNVEV (reference sequence). CDR3 length: 15 amino acids. The ends lost 4 bases at V and 6 bases at J; junction bases unmatched: 10. In DNA, the CDR3 is TGTGCCAGCAGTTCCCTAGCGGGACTCTTCGGCGAGCAGTACTTC. This sequence encodes CASSSLAGLFGEQYF.

The rearrangement links TRBV5-1 to TRBJ2-7; 7 bases are shared with TRBD2. Per germline, CDR1 SGHRS and CDR2 YFSETQ. V lost 2 bases to trimming and J lost 0 bases; unmatched junction nucleotides: 11. CDR3 length: 17 amino acids. CDR3 bases: TGCGCCAGCAGCTTCGGCCTTGGGAGCGGGATCTCCTACGAGCAGTACTTC. Translated: CASSFGLGSGISYEQYF.

The rearrangement links TRBV20-1 to TRBJ1-3; no clear D gene. Trimming took 7 bases from V and 0 from J, leaving 10 bases between them. Germline values: CDR1 DFQATT, CDR2 SNEGSKA (reference sequence). CDR3 length: 13 amino acids. CDR3 sequence reads: CSVAGPSGNTIYF. In DNA form, the CDR3 reads TGCAGTGTTGCCGGACCCTCTGGAAACACCATATATTTT.

This clonotype was detected a few times. The chain joins TRBV4-1 to TRBJ2-1; D is possibly TRBD1 or TRBD2 (5 bases each). The CDR3 runs to 15 residues. CDR1 is MGHRA, CDR2 YSYEKL, per germline. V gave up 4 bases and J gave up 8 bases, with 18 bases separating them. CDR3 in DNA: TGCGCCAGCAGCCGTAGAGATGGGGGTGTAGATGAGCAGTTCTTC. It is translated as CASSRRDGGVDEQFF.

The chain uses TRBV2 and TRBJ1-4, with 7 bases lining up with TRBD1. The V segment lost 5 bases and the J segment 4 bases; nucleotides outside the gene matches: 10. Germline V CDR1 and CDR2: SNHLY, FYNNEI. The CDR3 has 16 residues. Here the CDR3 reads CASSRDSRSGNEKLFF. CDR3 in DNA: TGTGCCAGCAGTAGGGACAGCCGGAGTGGTAATGAAAAACTGTTTTTT.

Details on this clonotype: One end of the junction does not line up with germline, which may come from a read error. CDR3 protein: CGARLGAETQYF. As DNA, the CDR3 is TGCGGTGCTAGACTAGGCGCGGAGACCCAGTACTTC. The rearrangement links TRBV20-1 to TRBJ2-5; possible D gene TRBD2, 6 bases. This CDR3 region has 12 residues. Germline V lookup: CDR1 DFQATT, CDR2 SNEGSKA (reference sequence).

About this clonotype: This may be a read error: a much more frequent sequence differs by one nucleotide. This chain links TRBV9 with TRBJ2-1; 11 positions agree with TRBD2. Unmatched junction bases numbered 13, after V lost 7 bases and J lost 7 bases. This CDR3 is built from 16 residues. Germline V gives CDR1 SGDLS, CDR2 YYNGEE. The CDR3 DNA follows: TGTGCCAGCGGCTCCCAACTAGCGGGAGTGCTAAATGAGCAGTTCTTC. Translated: CASGSQLAGVLNEQFF. The full variable domain, its missing parts supplied by reference TRBV9 and TRBJ2-1, is DSGVTQTPKHLITATGQRVTLRCSPRSGDLSVYWYQQSLDQGLQFLIQYYNGEERAKGNILERFSAQQFPDLHSELNLSSLELGDSALYFCASGSQLAGVLNEQFFGPGTRLTVL.

This sequence joins TRBV5-1 and TRBJ2-1; maybe TRBD2 (5 bases). Germline CDR1 and CDR2: SGHRS and YFSETQ. V dropped 0 bases and J dropped 9 bases, with 16 bases sitting between them. The CDR3 has 15 amino acids. The CDR3 sequence: CASSLDGSASGEQFF. In nucleotides, the CDR3 is TGCGCCAGCAGCTTGGATGGTAGCGCCTCGGGTGAGCAGTTCTTC. Supplemented by reference TRBV5-1 and TRBJ2-1, the full variable domain reads KAGVTQTPRYLIKTRGQQVTLSCSPISGHRSVSWYQQTPGQGLQFLFEYFSETQRNKGNFPGRFSGRQFSNSRSEMNVSTLELGDSALYLCASSLDGSASGEQFFGPGTRLTVL.

The chain combines TRBV29-1 with TRBJ2-3; 7 nucleotides align to TRBD2. The CDR3 covers 12 residues. CDR1 and CDR2 (germline): SQVTM, ANQGSEA. Losses at the gene ends were 6 bases for V and 5 bases for J; bases not matched to a gene: 5. CDR3 nucleotide sequence: TGCAGCGTAAACATAGCGGGAGATACGCAGTATTTT. Amino acids: CSVNIAGDTQYF.

This sequence joins TRBV5-1 and TRBJ2-1; TRBD2 matches at 10 bases. The J segment lost 5 bases and the V segment lost 10 bases, leaving 12 bases of the junction unmatched. The germline V gene encodes CDR1 SGHRS and CDR2 YFSETQ. This CDR3 is 15 amino acids long. CDR3 nucleotide sequence: TGCGCCGGGAATTTAGCGGGAGGATCCCACAATGAGCAGTTCTTC. Its protein is CAGNLAGGSHNEQFF. The full variable domain, rest sourced from reference TRBV5-1 and TRBJ2-1, is KAGVTQTPRYLIKTRGQQVTLSCSPISGHRSVSWYQQTPGQGLQFLFEYFSETQRNKGNFPGRFSGRQFSNSRSEMNVSTLELGDSALYLCAGNLAGGSHNEQFFGPGTRLTVL.

The chain recombines TRBV12-3 or TRBV12-4 with TRBJ2-1, with D unresolved. V was pared by 5 bases and J by 11 bases, with 10 bases between. The CDR3 runs 11 residues. This CDR3 is CASSRLEKQFF. The DNA for the CDR3 is TGTGCCAGCAGTCGGCTAGAGAAGCAGTTCTTC.

The chain has TRBV20-1 and TRBJ2-1; TRBD2 agrees at 9 bases. The CDR3 sequence is 13 residues long. The germline gives CDR1 DFQATT, CDR2 SNEGSKA (reference sequence). J lost 9 bases, V lost 3 bases, and 6 bases had no gene match. CDR3 nucleotide sequence: TGCAGTGCTAGGGGACTAGCCTCTATTGAGCAGTTCTTC. Translation gives CSARGLASIEQFF.

This sequence joins TRBV20-1 and TRBJ2-6; D uncertain. CDR1 is DFQATT and CDR2 is SNEGSKA in the germline V gene (reference sequence). The CDR3 is 15 residues long. The V end lost 4 bases, the J end lost 0 bases, and 10 bases lay between the germline ends. Here the CDR3 reads CSAKPHDSGANVLTF. In DNA form, the CDR3 reads TGCAGTGCTAAACCCCATGACTCTGGGGCCAACGTCCTGACTTTC.